This T cell receptor beta chain was recovered during a study of shared clonotypes between healthy human individuals. The CDR3 extends over 15 amino acids. V was trimmed by 0 bases and J by 6 bases, leaving 12 bases between them. Per the germline V gene, CDR1 is LNHDA and CDR2 is SQIVND (reference sequence). Original methodology: ImmunoSEQ output held junction-only sequences without quality scores, so filtering differed. Data came from immunoSEQ multiplex PCR; TCRdb stores just in-frame clones and leaves some out. V, J and clone size are taken as reported in that table, and D and trimming were inferred from the DNA itself. The sample yields about 690,000 clones, 80% to 95% seen once.

This sequence joins TRBV19 and TRBJ1-5; D is possibly TRBD1 (5 bases). The sequence was obtained from a man younger than 30 in good health. Some clones in this sample may be carry-over from other donors' samples. The material sequenced was memory CD8+ T cells from PBMCs. The sample's subset: CD45RO+ cells pooled with CCR7-negative TemRA cells. This CDR3 is CASSIDLGVVQPQHF. The CDR3 nucleotides are TGTGCCAGTAGTATAGATCTAGGGGTGGTTCAGCCCCAGCATTTT.